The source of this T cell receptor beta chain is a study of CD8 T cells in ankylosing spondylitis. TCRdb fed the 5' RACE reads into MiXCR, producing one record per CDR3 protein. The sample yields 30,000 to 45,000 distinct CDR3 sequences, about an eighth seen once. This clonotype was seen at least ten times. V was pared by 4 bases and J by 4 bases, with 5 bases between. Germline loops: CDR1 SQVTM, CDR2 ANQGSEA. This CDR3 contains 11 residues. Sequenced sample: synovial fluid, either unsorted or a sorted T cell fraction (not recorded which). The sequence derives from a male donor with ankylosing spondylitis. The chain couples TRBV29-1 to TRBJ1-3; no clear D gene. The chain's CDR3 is CSVVSGNTIYF. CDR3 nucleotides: TGCAGCGTTGTTAGCGGAAACACCATATATTTT.